The 22 T cell receptor beta chains in this list originate from one sample, sequenced in a study of breast tumors, draining lymph nodes, adjacent tissues. TCRdb reprocessed the multiplex PCR reads via MiXCR and lists one record per CDR3 protein. The sample has about 230,000 distinct CDR3 sequences, around 32% seen once. The lymph nodes were axillary draining lymph nodes from breast cancer patients. The sequencing sample was made of axillary lymph node tissue. The receptors stem from a female donor with breast cancer. Some clones in this sample may be carry-over from other donors' samples.

This clonotype has just a few counts. The chain combines TRBV18 with TRBJ1-1; D perhaps matches TRBD1 (5 bases). The length of the CDR3 is 13 residues. Trimming took off 2 bases at V and 1 base at J, with 5 bases between the two ends. CDR1 is KGHSH, CDR2 LQKENI, per germline. The CDR3 is CASSPTGNTEAFF. CDR3 coding DNA: TGTGCCAGCTCACCAACAGGGAACACTGAAGCTTTCTTT.

Note on this clonotype: This may stem from a read error, because a much larger clone lies one nucleotide away. The genes are TRBV4-2 and TRBJ1-1; D is uncertain. The germline V gene encodes CDR1 LGHNA and CDR2 YNFKEQ. CDR3 size: 12 residues. The CDR3 coding sequence is TGTGCCAGCAGCCGTGTGAACGCTGAAGCTTTCTTT. It specifies CASSRVNAEAFF.

This clonotype was picked up many times. The rearrangement uses TRBV6-1 and TRBJ2-5; perhaps TRBD1 as D (6 bases). With 5 bases removed from V and 7 bases from J, the gap between germline ends came to 14 bases. The CDR3 extends over 13 amino acids. Per the germline V gene, CDR1 is MNHNS and CDR2 is SASEGT. CDR3 region: CASSSRGEATQYF. CDR3 coding DNA: TGTGCCAGCAGTAGCAGGGGTGAAGCGACCCAGTACTTC.

V gene TRBV18 combines with J gene TRBJ2-2; no definite D call. The length of the CDR3 is 17 residues. The ends were cut back, 2 bases at V and 1 base at J, with 14 bases in the middle. Germline V gene lookup returns CDR1 KGHSH and CDR2 LQKENI. The CDR3 nucleotides are TGTGCCAGCTCACCAATGAATCCGGGTCAGAACACCGGGGAGCTGTTTTTT. Translated, it gives CASSPMNPGQNTGELFF.

A few counts support this clonotype. Mismatch with germline at one junction end may stem from a read error. The rearrangement links TRBV5-1 to TRBJ2-5; 9 nucleotides agree with TRBD2. The CDR3 length is 14 residues. Looked up from germline, CDR1 is SGHRS and CDR2 is YFSETQ. CDR3 in DNA: TGCGCCAGCAGCTTAGGGACTAGCAAAGACACCCAGTACTTC. It specifies CASSLGTSKDTQYF.

There are a few counts of this clonotype. V gene TRBV5-6 combines with J gene TRBJ1-1; tentatively, D is TRBD1 (5 bases). Germline V CDR1 and CDR2: SGHDT, YYEEEE. CDR3 length: 12 residues. The CDR3 DNA reads TGTGGGGGGGGGTCGGTGAACACTGAAGCTTTCTTT. It specifies CGGGSVNTEAFF.

This clonotype was found many times. This sequence joins TRBV20-1 and TRBJ2-1; D tentatively reads TRBD1 or TRBD2 (5 bases each). Looked up from germline, CDR1 is DFQATT and CDR2 is SNEGSKA (reference sequence). V was pared by 0 bases and J by 0 bases, with 9 bases between. This CDR3 has 15 residues. CDR3 coding DNA: TGCAGTGCTAGAGATCCAGGGAGCTCCTACAATGAGCAGTTCTTC. The encoded protein is CSARDPGSSYNEQFF.

This clonotype occurred a few times. One base away lies a much larger clone, so this may be a sequencing read error. This chain connects TRBV7-9 to TRBJ2-7; the D is unclear. The V gene's germline CDR1 is SEHNR and CDR2 FQNEAQ (reference sequence). CDR3 length: 14 residues. With 4 bases removed from V and 2 bases from J, the gap between germline ends came to 12 bases. The CDR3 loop is CASSSSGVPYEQYF. The CDR3 coding sequence is TGTGCCAGCAGCTCTTCCGGCGTACCCTACGAGCAGTACTTC.

V gene TRBV7-2 combines with J gene TRBJ2-2; D might be TRBD1 or TRBD2, each matching 5 bases. This CDR3 spans 14 amino acids. Trimming took 7 bases from V and 6 from J, leaving 15 bases between them. Germline assignment: CDR1 SGHTA and CDR2 FQGNSA. In DNA form, the CDR3 reads TGTGCCAGCAACCGGAAAAGGGACGCCGGGGAGCTGTTTTTT. Its translation: CASNRKRDAGELFF.

This clonotype was seen ten or more times. The chain combines TRBV10-3 with TRBJ2-7; tentative D call: TRBD2 (5 bases). Germline values: CDR1 ENHRY, CDR2 SYGVKD. With 4 bases removed from V and 3 bases from J, the gap between germline ends came to 13 bases. There are 14 residues in the CDR3. CDR3 coding DNA: TGTGCCATCAGTGGGACTCCGAGAGACTACGAGCAGTACTTC. This codes for CAISGTPRDYEQYF.

The V gene is TRBV11-2, the J gene TRBJ2-1; a possible D gene is TRBD1 (5 bases). CDR3 length: 13 residues. The ends were cut back, 2 bases at V and 8 bases at J, with 10 bases in the middle. Germline values: CDR1 SGHAT, CDR2 FQNNGV. CDR3 in DNA: TGTGCCAGCAGCTTAAAGGGGTTCTATGAGCAGTTCTTC. This codes for CASSLKGFYEQFF.

This clonotype was found many times. The rearrangement uses TRBV6-1 and TRBJ2-7; a possible D gene is TRBD2 (5 bases). The CDR3 runs 15 residues. Between the trimmed V and J ends, which lost 2 bases and 2 bases, there was a span of 13 bases. The V gene's germline CDR1 is MNHNS and CDR2 SASEGT. The CDR3 DNA sequence: TGTGCCAGCAGTGAATGGGTTGGACTGGCCTACGAGCAGTACTTC. It yields the protein CASSEWVGLAYEQYF.

This clonotype was seen repeatedly, ten times or more. The V gene is TRBV7-2, the J gene TRBJ1-4; a possible D gene is TRBD1 (6 bases). The V end was cut by 6 bases, the J end by 4 bases, with 15 bases between. CDR1 SGHTA and CDR2 FQGNSA come from the germline V gene. This CDR3 spans 15 amino acids. The CDR3 sequence: CASSRRGRGNEKLFF. The CDR3, as DNA: TGTGCCAGCAGTCGGAGGGGCAGGGGTAATGAAAAACTGTTTTTT. Combining the CDR3 with reference TRBV7-2 and TRBJ1-4 gives the whole variable domain GAGVSQSPSNKVTEKGKDVELRCDPISGHTALYWYRQSLGQGLEFLIYFQGNSAPDKSGLPSDRFSAERTGGSVSTLTIQRTQQEDSAVYLCASSRRGRGNEKLFFGSGTQLSVL.

This clonotype was detected many times. This chain uses TRBV9 with TRBJ2-7; possible D gene TRBD2, 6 bases. V shed 0 bases and J shed 6 bases, with 13 bases lying between them. The germline CDR1 and CDR2 sequences are SGDLS and YYNGEE. The CDR3 totals 14 residues. The CDR3 protein is CASSVAPGDSEQYF. The CDR3, as DNA: TGTGCCAGCAGCGTAGCTCCGGGAGATTCCGAGCAGTACTTC.

This clonotype was seen many times. The chain links TRBV24-1 to TRBJ2-1; D unclear. V was pared by 3 bases and J by 14 bases, with 22 bases between. Germline loops: CDR1 KGHDR, CDR2 SFDVKD. The CDR3 runs to 15 residues. The CDR3 DNA sequence: TGTGCCACCAGTGATCCTCTAGAAACCGTGACGGCGAAGTTCTTC. This translates into CATSDPLETVTAKFF.

This clonotype has at least ten counts. The chain combines TRBV5-1 with TRBJ2-3; D is uncertain. V lost 3 bases to trimming and J lost 1 base, with 9 bases between them. Germline CDR1 and CDR2: SGHRS and YFSETQ. The CDR3 consists of 14 residues. The CDR3 DNA sequence: TGCGCCAGCAGCTCCCTTGAGGGCACAGATACGCAGTATTTT. It translates to CASSSLEGTDTQYF. The entire variable domain, with the rest obtained from reference TRBV5-1 and TRBJ2-3, is as follows: KAGVTQTPRYLIKTRGQQVTLSCSPISGHRSVSWYQQTPGQGLQFLFEYFSETQRNKGNFPGRFSGRQFSNSRSEMNVSTLELGDSALYLCASSSLEGTDTQYFGPGTRLTVL.

This clonotype was seen repeatedly, ten times or more. This rearrangement joins TRBV20-1 to TRBJ2-4; the D is unclear. The CDR3 spans 14 residues. V lost 5 bases to trimming and J lost 7 bases, with 18 bases between them. CDR1 is DFQATT and CDR2 is SNEGSKA in the germline V gene (reference sequence). CDR3 DNA: TGCAGTGCTGAAAACACCCATACGCGCAACATTCAGTACTTC. Translation: CSAENTHTRNIQYF.

This clonotype was seen ten or more times. The V gene is TRBV6-5, the J gene TRBJ2-3; TRBD2 matches at 9 bases. The CDR3 is made up of 15 amino acids. V was clipped by 3 bases and J by 5 bases; unmatched bases: 6. The germline CDR1 and CDR2 sequences are MNHEY and SVGAGI. The chain's CDR3 is CASSYVLAGIDTQYF. CDR3 coding DNA: TGTGCCAGCAGTTATGTTCTAGCGGGAATAGATACGCAGTATTTT.

This clonotype was seen ten or more times. A read error may produce the germline difference seen at one junction end. This chain connects TRBV6-5 to TRBJ1-6; 7 bases match TRBD1. Germline V lookup: CDR1 MNHEY, CDR2 SVGAGI. This CDR3 is 15 amino acids long. The CDR3 nucleotides are TGTGCCAGCAGTCACTCGGGACAGCACAATTCACCCCTCCACTTT. Its translation: CASSHSGQHNSPLHF.

This clonotype was recorded a few times. A much larger clonotype is one base distant, so this may be a read error. The chain recombines TRBV12-3 or TRBV12-4 with TRBJ2-3; 8 bases agree with TRBD2. The CDR3 is 14 residues long. Trimming removed 5 bases from V and 4 bases from J; junction bases left unmatched: 5. The CDR3 protein is CASSREGGADTQYF. CDR3 nucleotide sequence: TGTGCCAGCAGTCGGGAGGGTGGCGCAGATACGCAGTATTTT.

The chain joins TRBV6-5 to TRBJ1-3; 7 nucleotides agree with TRBD1. In germline, CDR1 is MNHEY, CDR2 SVGAGI. The junction had 10 bases not matched to a gene; V was cut back by 4 bases and J by 4 bases. CDR3 length: 16 amino acids. CDR3 DNA sequence: TGTGCCAGCAGTTTGGTTCCGACAGGGTTAGGAAACACCATATATTTT. The encoded protein is CASSLVPTGLGNTIYF.

There are a few counts of this clonotype. Possible read error: a much larger clone is one base away. J is TRBJ2-3 and V is TRBV14; 8 nucleotides line up with TRBD1. Germline values: CDR1 SGHDN, CDR2 FVKESK. The CDR3 runs to 15 residues. The CDR3 loop reads CASSQGDRISDTPYF. In DNA form, the CDR3 reads TGTGCCAGCAGCCAAGGGGACAGGATCTCAGATACGCCGTATTTT. The whole variable domain, filled in from reference TRBV14 and TRBJ2-3, reads EAGVTQFPSHSVIEKGQTVTLRCDPISGHDNLYWYRRVMGKEIKFLLHFVKESKQDESGMPNNRFLAERTGGTYSTLKVQPAELEDSGVYFCASSQGDRISDTPYFGPGTRLTVL.